These 28 T cell receptor beta chains were sequenced from one sample in a study of response to subunit inactivated influenza vaccine. TCRdb re-called the RT-PCR reads through MiXCR, storing one row per CDR3 protein. The sample yields some 800,000 distinct CDR3 sequences, roughly 20% seen once. This specimen consisted of PBMCs from blood, obtained roughly 5 days after vaccination. Receptor source: a man aged 50 or older who received an inactivated influenza vaccine.

A few counts support this clonotype. V gene TRBV12-3 or TRBV12-4 combines with J gene TRBJ1-3; TRBD1 might be the D (5 bases). CDR3 length equals 15 residues. Deletions cut 5 bases from V and 4 bases from J, with 15 bases between. This CDR3 is CASSAGSNNGNTIYF. The CDR3 coding sequence is TGTGCCAGCAGTGCAGGGAGTAATAACGGAAACACCATATATTTT.

The chain joins TRBV10-3 to TRBJ2-5; TRBD1 matches 7 bases. V was pared by 5 bases and J by 5 bases, with 5 bases of the junction left unmatched. CDR3 length equals 13 residues. Germline V gene data show CDR1 as ENHRY and CDR2 as SYGVKD. CDR3 DNA sequence: TGTGCCATCAGTTTTCAGGGGGTGGAGACCCAGTACTTC. This sequence encodes CAISFQGVETQYF.

This chain connects TRBV15 to TRBJ2-2, with 7 positions matching TRBD1. In germline, CDR1 is LNHNV, CDR2 YYDKDF (reference sequence). The CDR3 spans 19 residues. Trimming took 0 bases from V and 2 from J; bases not matched to a gene: 12. CDR3 coding DNA: TGTGCCACCAGCAGAGAGATATTAACCGGGACAGTAAACACCGGGGAGCTGTTTTTT. It specifies CATSREILTGTVNTGELFF.

The genes are TRBV6-2 or TRBV6-3 and TRBJ2-4, with 9 bases lining up with TRBD1. The ends lost 6 bases at V and 0 bases at J; junction bases unmatched: 6. CDR3 length: 16 amino acids. From germline, CDR1 is MNHEY and CDR2 SVGEGT. CDR3 residues: CASRPGQGRAKNIQYF. In DNA, the CDR3 is TGTGCCAGCAGACCGGGACAGGGAAGAGCCAAAAACATTCAGTACTTC.

This clonotype turned up a few times. This CDR3 reads CSLLRRGDTQETQYF. The CDR3 nucleotides read TGCAGCCTACTCCGGCGGGGGGATACCCAAGAGACCCAGTACTTC. The J gene is TRBJ2-5, the V gene TRBV29-1, with TRBD2 matching over 8 bases. The V and J ends lost 8 bases and 1 base, in that order; junction bases with no gene match: 12. Germline lookup yields CDR1 SQVTM and CDR2 ANQGSEA. CDR3 length equals 15 residues.

This clonotype came up a few times. The V call is TRBV12-3 or TRBV12-4, the J call TRBJ1-1, with 8 positions matching TRBD1. Trimming removed 5 bases from V and 1 base from J; junction bases left unmatched: 9. The CDR3 covers 16 residues. CDR3 bases: TGTGCCAGCAGTGCTTTCGACAGGGGAGCGAACACTGAAGCTTTCTTT. This gives the protein CASSAFDRGANTEAFF.

The chain carries TRBV28 and TRBJ1-2; D is unclear. The germline V gene has CDR1 MDHEN and CDR2 SYDVKM. The CDR3 runs to 13 residues. Trimming shortened V by 5 bases and J by 0 bases, and 7 bases separated the two germline ends. The CDR3 protein is CASSPLSNYGYTF. The CDR3 coding sequence is TGTGCCAGCAGTCCGCTTTCTAACTATGGCTACACCTTC.

The table lists this clonotype with a few counts. The V call is TRBV7-9, the J call TRBJ2-5; D gene ambiguous. The V end lost 1 base, the J end lost 1 base, and 10 bases lay between the germline ends. The CDR3 runs to 15 residues. Germline-derived CDR1 and CDR2 are SEHNR and FQNEAQ (reference sequence). CDR3 loop: CASSLVVGFQETQYF. Written as DNA, the CDR3 is TGTGCCAGCAGCTTAGTTGTGGGATTCCAAGAGACCCAGTACTTC.

V gene TRBV6-2 or TRBV6-3 combines with J gene TRBJ2-1; 9 bases are shared with TRBD2. Trimming removed 7 bases from V and 6 bases from J; junction bases left unmatched: 7. Per the germline V gene, CDR1 is MNHEY and CDR2 is SVGEGT. The CDR3 is 14 residues long. For the CDR3, the DNA is TGTGCCAGCATGATACTAGCGGGTAGCAATGAGCAGTTCTTC. Translation: CASMILAGSNEQFF.

This clonotype was detected a few times. The chain is built from TRBV24-1 and TRBJ2-5, with 7 bases aligning to TRBD1. This CDR3 is 13 amino acids long. CDR1 and CDR2 (germline): KGHDR, SFDVKD. The junction had 4 bases not matched to a gene; V was cut back by 6 bases and J by 4 bases. Written as DNA, the CDR3 is TGTGCCACCAGTATTACAGGGGCAGAGACCCAGTACTTC. Protein sequence: CATSITGAETQYF.

The J gene is TRBJ2-1, the V gene TRBV5-6, with a possible D match to TRBD1 (7 bases). Deletions cut 0 bases from V and 6 bases from J, with 13 bases between. Germline CDR1 and CDR2: SGHDT and YYEEEE. CDR3 length equals 15 residues. The CDR3 here is CASSLGQGGFNEQFF. In DNA form, the CDR3 reads TGTGCCAGCAGCTTGGGACAGGGAGGTTTCAATGAGCAGTTCTTC.

There are a few counts of this clonotype. This sequence joins TRBV12-3 or TRBV12-4 and TRBJ2-7; no definite D call. V was cut by 5 bases and J by 5 bases, with 16 bases left in between. This CDR3 comprises 14 residues. CDR3 amino acids: CASSHRVNGDEQYF. For the CDR3, the DNA is TGTGCCAGCAGTCACCGGGTTAATGGAGACGAGCAGTACTTC.

The chain couples TRBV6-1 to TRBJ2-2; D assignment may be TRBD1 or TRBD2 (7 bases each). From germline, CDR1 is MNHNS and CDR2 SASEGT. The CDR3 totals 14 residues. The V gene lost 6 bases and the J gene lost 6 bases, with 14 bases spanning the gap. The CDR3 sequence is CASRRQGGAGELFF. In DNA, the CDR3 is TGTGCCAGCAGGAGACAGGGAGGGGCCGGGGAGCTGTTTTTT.

This clonotype was counted only a few times. The chain employs TRBV20-1 and TRBJ2-3; D is uncertain. This CDR3 region has 14 residues. Deletions cut 3 bases from V and 6 bases from J, with 16 bases between. Germline V gene sequence: CDR1 DFQATT, CDR2 SNEGSKA (reference sequence). The CDR3 region is CSASSDRYPDTQYF. The CDR3 region has the DNA TGCAGTGCTAGTTCAGACCGTTACCCCGATACGCAGTATTTT.

This clonotype was seen a few times. The chain recombines TRBV5-6 with TRBJ1-2; D not resolved. In germline, CDR1 is SGHDT, CDR2 YYEEEE. The V end was cut by 0 bases, the J end by 0 bases, with 6 bases between. The CDR3 covers 14 residues. CDR3 nucleotides: TGTGCCAGCAGCTTGGGACCCTCTAACTATGGCTACACCTTC. Its translation: CASSLGPSNYGYTF. The whole variable domain, filled in from reference TRBV5-6 and TRBJ1-2, reads DAGVTQSPTHLIKTRGQQVTLRCSPKSGHDTVSWYQQALGQGPQFIFQYYEEEERQRGNFPDRFSGHQFPNYSSELNVNALLLGDSALYLCASSLGPSNYGYTFGSGTRLTVV.

This clonotype turned up a few times. This chain uses TRBV19 with TRBJ2-7; possibly TRBD1 for D (5 bases). The CDR3 runs 13 residues. Trimming removed 3 bases at V and 2 bases at J, with 8 bases between. Germline V gene lookup returns CDR1 LNHDA and CDR2 SQIVND (reference sequence). The CDR3 region is CASSMGRAYEQYF. The CDR3 nucleotides read TGTGCCAGTAGTATGGGCAGGGCCTACGAGCAGTACTTC.

This clonotype showed up just a few times. The V gene is TRBV5-1, the J gene TRBJ2-3; 7 bases match TRBD1. This CDR3 comprises 14 residues. Germline CDR1 and CDR2: SGHRS and YFSETQ. The V segment lost 6 bases and the J segment 2 bases; nucleotides outside the gene matches: 6. The CDR3 DNA reads TGCGCCAGCAAGGCAGGGGGTTCCACAGATACGCAGTATTTT. Translation: CASKAGGSTDTQYF.

This clonotype has just a few counts. The chain uses TRBV20-1 and TRBJ1-5; D ambiguous. The CDR3 extends over 13 amino acids. In germline, CDR1 is DFQATT, CDR2 SNEGSKA (reference sequence). Trimming removed 5 bases at V and 1 base at J, with 9 bases between. CDR3 sequence: CSAALGSNQPQHF. The CDR3 DNA reads TGCAGTGCTGCCCTGGGGAGCAATCAGCCCCAGCATTTT.

This clonotype has more than one count but fewer than ten. The CDR3 here is CASSDRSVYEQYF. DNA of the CDR3: TGTGCCAGCAGTGATCGGAGCGTCTACGAGCAGTACTTC. J is TRBJ2-7 and V is TRBV2; D is undetermined. Trimming took 3 bases from V and 3 from J, leaving 9 bases between them. CDR3 length equals 13 residues. In germline, CDR1 is SNHLY, CDR2 FYNNEI.

This sequence joins TRBV5-5 and TRBJ2-1; 8 bases line up with TRBD1. This CDR3 contains 14 residues. The V gene end was trimmed by 4 bases and the J gene end by 6 bases; junction bases not matched to a gene: 6. Germline CDR1 reads SGHKS; CDR2 reads YYEKEE (reference sequence). For the CDR3, the DNA is TGTGCCAGCAGCGCCGGGACAGGCATCAATGAGCAGTTCTTC. It codes for CASSAGTGINEQFF.

The chain employs TRBV30 and TRBJ2-7, with D hard to call. CDR3 length equals 13 residues. The V gene lost 2 bases and the J gene lost 2 bases, with 10 bases spanning the gap. The germline gives CDR1 GTSNPN, CDR2 SVGIG (reference sequence). The CDR3 spells CAWSFGSPYEQYF. CDR3 in DNA: TGTGCCTGGAGTTTTGGTTCCCCCTACGAGCAGTACTTC. The complete variable domain, with remaining parts taken from reference TRBV30 and TRBJ2-7, reads SQTIHQWPATLVQPVGSPLSLECTVEGTSNPNLYWYRQAAGRGLQLLFYSVGIGQISSEVPQNLSASRPQDRQFILSSKKLLLSDSGFYLCAWSFGSPYEQYFGPGTRLTVT.

Comments on this clonotype: A junction end diverges from the germline sequence, so it may reflect a read error. This chain's CDR3 is CASNLNVAGGGSGPNVLTF. In DNA form, the CDR3 reads TGTGCCAGCAACCTTAATGTTGCGGGAGGGGGTTCTGGGCCCAACGTCCTGACTTTC. The V and J genes are TRBV11-2 and TRBJ2-6; the match to TRBD2 covers 9 bases. The CDR3 runs 19 residues. Germline-derived CDR1 and CDR2 are SGHAT and FQNNGV.

J is TRBJ1-2 and V is TRBV4-3; maybe TRBD1 (5 bases). Per the germline V gene, CDR1 is LGHNA and CDR2 is YSLEER. Trimming stripped 3 bases from V and 4 bases from J, with 15 bases between. This CDR3 has 15 amino acids. CDR3 amino acids: CASSHNLGTGYGYTF. The CDR3 DNA follows: TGCGCCAGCAGCCATAACCTGGGGACGGGCTATGGCTACACCTTC.

This clonotype was seen more than once but under ten times. This chain connects TRBV20-1 to TRBJ2-1, with TRBD1 matching over 11 bases. The CDR3 runs 14 residues. Germline V CDR1 and CDR2: DFQATT, SNEGSKA (reference sequence). V lost 7 bases and J lost 8; bases outside the gene matches: 10. In DNA, the CDR3 is TGCAGTGAAAAGGGGACAGGGGGTAGGGATGAGCAGTTCTTC. Protein product: CSEKGTGGRDEQFF.

The chain joins TRBV6-1 to TRBJ2-1, with D uncertain. CDR1 is MNHNS and CDR2 is SASEGT in the germline V gene. Trimming pared 2 bases from V and 7 bases from J, leaving 15 bases between. The CDR3 has 15 residues. This chain's CDR3 is CASSEMDVGWNEQFF. The CDR3 coding sequence is TGTGCCAGCAGTGAAATGGATGTCGGGTGGAATGAGCAGTTCTTC.

This clonotype was detected a few times. The chain joins TRBV6-1 to TRBJ1-1; 9 nucleotides agree with TRBD1. Germline assignment: CDR1 MNHNS and CDR2 SASEGT. The CDR3 is made up of 15 amino acids. V gave up 6 bases and J gave up 1 base; unmatched junction bases: 6. The CDR3 DNA is TGTGCCAGCAGCCGGGACAGGGTTTCGAACACTGAAGCTTTCTTT. Its translation is CASSRDRVSNTEAFF.

This clonotype was observed many times. The chain joins TRBV7-9 to TRBJ2-7; D possibly corresponds to TRBD1 (5 bases). Germline loops: CDR1 SEHNR, CDR2 FQNEAQ (reference sequence). Trimming left V 2 bases short and J 2 bases short, with 10 bases between. The CDR3 is made up of 14 amino acids. The CDR3 protein is CASSLLPRAYEQYF. Written as DNA, the CDR3 is TGTGCCAGCAGCTTACTCCCCAGGGCCTACGAGCAGTACTTC.

V gene TRBV7-2 combines with J gene TRBJ2-1; 8 positions agree with TRBD2. The V segment lost 5 bases and the J segment 3 bases; nucleotides outside the gene matches: 6. The germline V gene encodes CDR1 SGHTA and CDR2 FQGNSA. This CDR3 contains 15 residues. CDR3 region: CASSVLGLVYNEQFF. CDR3 in DNA: TGTGCCAGCAGCGTGCTGGGACTAGTCTACAATGAGCAGTTCTTC.